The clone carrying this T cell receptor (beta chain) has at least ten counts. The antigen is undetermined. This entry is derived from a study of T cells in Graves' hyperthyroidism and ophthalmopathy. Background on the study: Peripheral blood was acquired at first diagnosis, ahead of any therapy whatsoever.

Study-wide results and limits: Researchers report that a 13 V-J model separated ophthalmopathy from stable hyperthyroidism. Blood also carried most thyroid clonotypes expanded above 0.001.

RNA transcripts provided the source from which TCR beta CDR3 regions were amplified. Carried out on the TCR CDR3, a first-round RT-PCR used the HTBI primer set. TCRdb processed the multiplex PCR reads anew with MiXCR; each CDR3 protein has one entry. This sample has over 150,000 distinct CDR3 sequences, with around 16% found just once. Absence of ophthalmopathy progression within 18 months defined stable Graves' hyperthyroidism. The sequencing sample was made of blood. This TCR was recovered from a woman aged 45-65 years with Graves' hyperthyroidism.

CDR3 bases: TGTGCCAGCAGCCATTCCGGACTAGCGGGAGGGTACGAGCAGTACTTC. The encoded protein is CASSHSGLAGGYEQYF. The chain carries TRBV14 and TRBJ2-7, with TRBD2 identical over 15 bases. Trimming removed 3 bases from V and 4 bases from J; junction bases left unmatched: 4. This CDR3 has 16 residues. CDR1 is SGHDN, CDR2 FVKESK, per germline.